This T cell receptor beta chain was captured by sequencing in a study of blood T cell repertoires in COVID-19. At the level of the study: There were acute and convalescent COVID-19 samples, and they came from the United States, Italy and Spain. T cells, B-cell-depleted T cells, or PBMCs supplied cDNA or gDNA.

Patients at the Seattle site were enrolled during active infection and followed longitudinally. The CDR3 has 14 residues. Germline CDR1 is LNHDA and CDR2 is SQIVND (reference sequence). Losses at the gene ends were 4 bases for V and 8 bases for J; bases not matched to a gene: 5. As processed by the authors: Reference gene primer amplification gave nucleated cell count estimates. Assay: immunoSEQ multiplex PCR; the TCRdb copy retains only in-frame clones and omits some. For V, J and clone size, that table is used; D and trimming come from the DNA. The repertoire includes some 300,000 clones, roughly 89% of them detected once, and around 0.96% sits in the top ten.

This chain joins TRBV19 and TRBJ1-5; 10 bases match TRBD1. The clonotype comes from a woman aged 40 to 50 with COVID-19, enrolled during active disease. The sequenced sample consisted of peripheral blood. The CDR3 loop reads CASSRQGAREPQHF. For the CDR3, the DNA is TGTGCCAGTAGTAGACAGGGGGCTAGGGAGCCCCAGCATTTT.